The 6 T cell receptor beta chains given below trace back to one sample, sequenced in a study of shared clonotypes between healthy human individuals. TCRdb keeps only in-frame clones here, not all; method: immunoSEQ multiplex PCR. This sample has some 2.1 million clones, with roughly 96% found just once. Sequencing used naive CD4+ T cells sorted from blood. Subset described: CD45RA+ positively selected. These receptors all stem from a man aged 18 to 29 in good health.

The CDR3 DNA is TGTGCCAGCAGCGTGCGGGAGGAGAATTCACCCCTCCACTTT. Translation: CASSVREENSPLHF. The chain recombines TRBV9 with TRBJ1-6; D uncertain. This CDR3 comprises 14 residues. V lost 2 bases, J lost 7 bases, and 10 bases lay in between. Looked up from germline, CDR1 is SGDLS and CDR2 is YYNGEE. The variable domain in full, with the rest retrieved from reference TRBV9 and TRBJ1-6, is DSGVTQTPKHLITATGQRVTLRCSPRSGDLSVYWYQQSLDQGLQFLIQYYNGEERAKGNILERFSAQQFPDLHSELNLSSLELGDSALYFCASSVREENSPLHFGNGTRLTVT.

The V and J genes are TRBV6-5 and TRBJ1-2, with 10 bases matching TRBD1. Trimming took 2 bases from V and 7 from J; bases not matched to a gene: 7. From germline, CDR1 is MNHEY and CDR2 SVGAGI. This CDR3 has 15 amino acids. The CDR3 coding sequence is TGTGCCAGCAGTTACACCGGGACAGGGGCCGGTGGCTACACCTTC. It yields the protein CASSYTGTGAGGYTF.

This sequence joins TRBV6-6 and TRBJ1-3; D is undetermined. The germline V gene has CDR1 MNHNY and CDR2 SVGAGI (reference sequence). The CDR3 extends over 14 amino acids. V was trimmed by 4 bases and J by 3 bases, leaving 10 bases between them. CDR3 residues: CASSSGLVGNTIYF. The DNA of the CDR3 is TGTGCCAGCAGTTCGGGGTTAGTTGGAAACACCATATATTTT.

The rearrangement links TRBV14 to TRBJ2-5; the match to TRBD2 covers 8 bases. V lost 0 bases, J lost 5 bases, and 5 bases stayed unmatched. This CDR3 is built from 15 residues. Looked up from germline, CDR1 is SGHDN and CDR2 is FVKESK. CDR3 sequence reads: CASSQDGTRIETQYF. CDR3 DNA sequence: TGTGCCAGCAGCCAAGACGGGACTAGGATTGAGACCCAGTACTTC.

The chain couples TRBV10-2 to TRBJ2-6; D remains ambiguous. The CDR3 has 14 amino acids. Germline lookup yields CDR1 WSHSY and CDR2 SAAADI. V shed 6 bases and J shed 2 bases, with 8 bases lying between them. In DNA, the CDR3 is TGCGCCAGCAGCGTCACGGCTGGGGCCAACGTCCTGACTTTC. Translating gives CASSVTAGANVLTF.

The V and J genes are TRBV6-6 and TRBJ2-3; D may correspond to TRBD1 or TRBD2 (5 bases each). The CDR3 totals 13 residues. V gave up 0 bases and J gave up 8 bases, with 9 bases separating them. Per germline, CDR1 MNHNY and CDR2 SVGAGI (reference sequence). The CDR3 sequence: CASSYSTGTTQYF. In nucleotides, the CDR3 is TGTGCCAGCAGTTACTCGACCGGGACTACGCAGTATTTT.